The entry below gives a single T cell receptor (beta chain) sequence along with its context. This sample was included in a study of PD-L1 blockade in urothelial cancer. Time point in this sample: peripheral blood 6 weeks after treatment start. The protocol was immunoSEQ multiplex PCR, while the TCRdb copy is restricted to in-frame clones and leaves out a portion. The profile shows more than 90,000 clones, approximately 90% of them singletons. V lost 6 bases and J lost 6, with 20 bases in between. This CDR3 region has 16 residues. The V gene's germline CDR1 is LNHDA and CDR2 SQIVND (reference sequence).

This receptor was obtained from a man aged 60 to 75 with urothelial cancer. This rearrangement joins TRBV19 to TRBJ1-4, with TRBD1 as a possible D gene (6 bases). Source: PBMCs, taken around atezolizumab (anti-PD-L1) treatment. The CDR3 DNA reads as TGTGCCAGTAGGGATTCGGGGGGCGCCTTGGATGAAAAACTGTTTTTT. Protein: CASRDSGGALDEKLFF.